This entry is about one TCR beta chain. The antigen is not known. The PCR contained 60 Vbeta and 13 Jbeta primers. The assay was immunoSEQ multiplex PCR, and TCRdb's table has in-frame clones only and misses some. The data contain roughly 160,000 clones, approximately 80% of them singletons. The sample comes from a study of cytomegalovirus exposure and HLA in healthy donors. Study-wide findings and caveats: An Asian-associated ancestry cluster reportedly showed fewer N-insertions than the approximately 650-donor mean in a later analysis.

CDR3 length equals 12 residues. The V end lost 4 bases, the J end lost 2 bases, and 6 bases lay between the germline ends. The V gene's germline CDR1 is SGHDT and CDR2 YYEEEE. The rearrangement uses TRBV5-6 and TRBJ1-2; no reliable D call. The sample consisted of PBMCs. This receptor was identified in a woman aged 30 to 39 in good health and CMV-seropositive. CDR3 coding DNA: TGTGCCAGCAGCCAGGCGAACTATGGCTACACCTTC. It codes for CASSQANYGYTF.